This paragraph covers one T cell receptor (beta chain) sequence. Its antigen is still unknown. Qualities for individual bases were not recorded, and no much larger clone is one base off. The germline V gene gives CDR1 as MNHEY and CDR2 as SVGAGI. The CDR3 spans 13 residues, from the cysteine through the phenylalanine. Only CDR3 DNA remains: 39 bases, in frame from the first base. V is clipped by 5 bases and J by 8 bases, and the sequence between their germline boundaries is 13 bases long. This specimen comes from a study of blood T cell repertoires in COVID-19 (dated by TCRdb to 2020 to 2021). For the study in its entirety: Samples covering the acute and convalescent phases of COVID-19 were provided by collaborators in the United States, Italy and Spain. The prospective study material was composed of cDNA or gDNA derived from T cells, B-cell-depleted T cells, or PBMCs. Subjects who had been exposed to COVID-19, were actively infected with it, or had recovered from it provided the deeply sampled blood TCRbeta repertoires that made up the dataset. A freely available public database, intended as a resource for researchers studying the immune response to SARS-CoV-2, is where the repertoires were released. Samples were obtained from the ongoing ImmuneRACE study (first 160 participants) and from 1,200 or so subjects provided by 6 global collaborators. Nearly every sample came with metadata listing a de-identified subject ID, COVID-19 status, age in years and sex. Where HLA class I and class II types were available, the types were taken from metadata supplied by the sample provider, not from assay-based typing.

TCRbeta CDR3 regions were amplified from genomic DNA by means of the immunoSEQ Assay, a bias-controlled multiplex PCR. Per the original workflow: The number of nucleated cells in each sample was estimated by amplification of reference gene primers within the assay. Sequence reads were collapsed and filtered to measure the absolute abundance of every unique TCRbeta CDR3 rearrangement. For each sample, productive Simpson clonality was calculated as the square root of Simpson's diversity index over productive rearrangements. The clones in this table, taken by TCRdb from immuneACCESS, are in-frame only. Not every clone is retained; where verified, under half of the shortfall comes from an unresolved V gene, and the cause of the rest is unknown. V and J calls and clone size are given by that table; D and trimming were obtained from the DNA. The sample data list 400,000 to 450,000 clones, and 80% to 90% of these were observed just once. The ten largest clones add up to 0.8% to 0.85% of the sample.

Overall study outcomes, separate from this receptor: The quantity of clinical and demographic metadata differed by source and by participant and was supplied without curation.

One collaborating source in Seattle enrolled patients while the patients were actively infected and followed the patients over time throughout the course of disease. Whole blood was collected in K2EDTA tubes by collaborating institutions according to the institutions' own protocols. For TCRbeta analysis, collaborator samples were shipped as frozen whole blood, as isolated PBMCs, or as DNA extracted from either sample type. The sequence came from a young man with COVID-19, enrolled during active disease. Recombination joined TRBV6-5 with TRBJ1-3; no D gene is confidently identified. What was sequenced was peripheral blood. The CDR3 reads CASSIFGGDTIYF. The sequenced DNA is TGTGCCAGCAGTATCTTTGGCGGAGACACCATATATTTT.